The 6 T cell receptor beta chains below come from one sample, sequenced in a study of T cell responses to AZD1222 COVID-19 vaccine. Assay: immunoSEQ multiplex PCR; the TCRdb copy retains only in-frame clones and omits some. The table lists around 160,000 clones, about 90% of them singletons. The sample in question was peripheral blood, obtained 28 days after the second AZD1222 dose. These TCRs come from an adult who received the AZD1222 COVID-19 vaccine.

The chain recombines TRBV12-3 or TRBV12-4 with TRBJ1-6; D is undetermined. The CDR3 extends over 12 amino acids. Trimming shortened V by 2 bases and J by 13 bases, and 9 bases separated the two germline ends. This CDR3 is CASSLSSTPLHF. CDR3 bases: TGTGCCAGCAGTTTAAGTAGTACCCCCCTCCACTTT.

The chain links TRBV4-2 to TRBJ2-2, with D unresolved. The CDR3 loop spans 14 amino acids. Between the trimmed V and J ends, which lost 1 base and 5 bases, there was a span of 8 bases. CDR1 is LGHNA and CDR2 is YNFKEQ in the germline V gene. The CDR3 is CASSQVVLTGELFF. The CDR3 coding sequence is TGTGCCAGCAGCCAAGTGGTGCTGACCGGGGAGCTGTTTTTT.

This chain joins TRBV12-3 or TRBV12-4 and TRBJ1-5, with a possible D match to TRBD1 (6 bases). This CDR3 region has 12 residues. Between the trimmed V and J ends, which lost 4 bases and 11 bases, there was a span of 12 bases. The DNA of the CDR3 is TGTGCCAGCAGTTCCGGACAGTACGCCCAGCATTTT. Translation gives CASSSGQYAQHF.

The V call is TRBV30, the J call TRBJ1-1; the D gene is possibly TRBD1 (6 bases). The germline CDR1 and CDR2 sequences are GTSNPN and SVGIG (reference sequence). The CDR3 extends over 13 amino acids. The V and J ends lost 6 bases and 6 bases respectively, with 17 bases between them. The CDR3: CACAGDLMSEAFF. In nucleotides, the CDR3 is TGTGCCTGTGCAGGGGATCTGATGTCTGAAGCTTTCTTT.

The chain couples TRBV10-2 to TRBJ2-1; maybe TRBD2 (7 bases). The CDR3 contains 14 residues. Deletions cut 11 bases from V and 6 bases from J, with 20 bases between. Germline V gene sequence: CDR1 WSHSY, CDR2 SAAADI. The CDR3 loop is CAPSRGGASNEQFF. The CDR3 region has the DNA TGCGCCCCATCGAGGGGGGGGGCCTCCAATGAGCAGTTCTTC.

The CDR3 sequence is CATKGEAYEQYF. CDR3 DNA sequence: TGTGCCACGAAGGGAGAGGCCTACGAGCAGTACTTC. J is TRBJ2-7 and V is TRBV10-3, with D perhaps TRBD2 (5 bases). Trimming took off 10 bases at V and 2 bases at J, with 12 bases between the two ends. This CDR3 is 12 amino acids long. The germline V gene encodes CDR1 ENHRY and CDR2 SYGVKD.